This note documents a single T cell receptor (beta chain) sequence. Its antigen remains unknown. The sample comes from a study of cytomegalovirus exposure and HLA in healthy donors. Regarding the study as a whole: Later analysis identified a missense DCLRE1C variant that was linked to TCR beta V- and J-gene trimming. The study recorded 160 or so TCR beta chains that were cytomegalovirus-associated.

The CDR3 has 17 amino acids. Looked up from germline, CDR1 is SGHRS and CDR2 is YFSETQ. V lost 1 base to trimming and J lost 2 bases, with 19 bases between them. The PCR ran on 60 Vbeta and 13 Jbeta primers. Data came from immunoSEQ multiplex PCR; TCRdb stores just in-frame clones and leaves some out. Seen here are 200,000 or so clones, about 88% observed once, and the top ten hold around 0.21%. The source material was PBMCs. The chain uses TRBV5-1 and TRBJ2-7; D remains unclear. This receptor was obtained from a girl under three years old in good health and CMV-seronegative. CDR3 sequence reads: CASSLTLTYDGAYEQYF. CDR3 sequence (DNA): TGCGCCAGCAGCTTGACTCTTACGTATGACGGAGCCTACGAGCAGTACTTC.